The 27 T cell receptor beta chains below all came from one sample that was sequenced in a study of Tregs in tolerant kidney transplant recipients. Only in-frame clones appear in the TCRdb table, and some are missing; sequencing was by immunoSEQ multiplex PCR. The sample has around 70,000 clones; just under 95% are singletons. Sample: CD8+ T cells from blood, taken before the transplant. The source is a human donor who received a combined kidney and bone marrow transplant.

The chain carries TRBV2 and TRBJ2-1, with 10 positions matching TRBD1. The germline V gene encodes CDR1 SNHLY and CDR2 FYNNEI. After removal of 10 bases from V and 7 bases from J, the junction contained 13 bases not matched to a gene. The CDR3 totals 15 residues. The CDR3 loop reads CAIDRRTGGLNEQFF. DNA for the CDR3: TGTGCCATCGATCGCCGGACAGGGGGGCTAAATGAGCAGTTCTTC.

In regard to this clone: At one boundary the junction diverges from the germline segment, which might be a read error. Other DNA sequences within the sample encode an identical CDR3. As DNA, the CDR3 is TGTGCCAGCAGCTTGGATCTAGGGGGTGGGTATTCCCCCCTCCACTTT. Translating gives CASSLDLGGGYSPLHF. V gene TRBV5-4 combines with J gene TRBJ1-6; D perhaps matches TRBD1 (6 bases). CDR3 size: 16 residues. The germline gives CDR1 SGHNT, CDR2 YYREEE (reference sequence). Full variable domain (outside the CDR3, taken from reference TRBV5-4 and TRBJ1-6): ETGVTQSPTHLIKTRGQQVTLRCSSQSGHNTVSWYQQALGQGPQFIFQYYREEENGRGNFPPRFSGLQFPNYSSELNVNALELDDSALYLCASSLDLGGGYSPLHFGNGTRLTVT.

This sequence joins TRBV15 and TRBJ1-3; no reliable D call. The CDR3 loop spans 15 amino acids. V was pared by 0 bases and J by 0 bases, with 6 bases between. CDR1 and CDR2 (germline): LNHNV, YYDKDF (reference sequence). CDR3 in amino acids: CATSRERVSGNTIYF. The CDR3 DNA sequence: TGTGCCACCAGCAGAGAGCGGGTCTCTGGAAACACCATATATTTT.

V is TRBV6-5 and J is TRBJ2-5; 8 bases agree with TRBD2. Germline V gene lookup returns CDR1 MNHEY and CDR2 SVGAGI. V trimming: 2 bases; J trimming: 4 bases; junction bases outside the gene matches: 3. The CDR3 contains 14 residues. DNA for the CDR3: TGTGCCAGCAGTTACAACGGGAGGGGAGAGACCCAGTACTTC. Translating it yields CASSYNGRGETQYF.

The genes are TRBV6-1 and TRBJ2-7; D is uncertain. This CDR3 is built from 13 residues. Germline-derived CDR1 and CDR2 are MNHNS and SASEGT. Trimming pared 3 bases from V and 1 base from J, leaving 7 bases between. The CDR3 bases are TGTGCCAGCAGTGACGCAGGATCCTACGAGCAGTACTTC. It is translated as CASSDAGSYEQYF.

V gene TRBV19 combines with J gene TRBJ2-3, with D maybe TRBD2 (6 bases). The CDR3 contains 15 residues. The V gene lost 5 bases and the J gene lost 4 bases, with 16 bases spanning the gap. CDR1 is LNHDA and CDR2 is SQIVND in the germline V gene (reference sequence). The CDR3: CASSYTVGGSDTQYF. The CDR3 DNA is TGTGCCAGTAGTTACACGGTAGGAGGGTCAGATACGCAGTATTTT.

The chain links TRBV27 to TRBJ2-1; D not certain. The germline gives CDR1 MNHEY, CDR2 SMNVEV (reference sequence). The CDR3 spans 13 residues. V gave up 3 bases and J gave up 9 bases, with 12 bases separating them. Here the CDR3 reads CASSLYLGAEQFF. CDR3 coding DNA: TGTGCCAGCAGTTTGTACCTCGGAGCTGAGCAGTTCTTC.

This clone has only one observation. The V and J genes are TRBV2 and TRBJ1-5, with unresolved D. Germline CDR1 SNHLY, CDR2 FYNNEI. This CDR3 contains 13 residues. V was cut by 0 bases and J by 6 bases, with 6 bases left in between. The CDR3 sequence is CASSEALSQPQHF. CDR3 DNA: TGTGCCAGCAGTGAAGCGCTATCTCAGCCCCAGCATTTT.

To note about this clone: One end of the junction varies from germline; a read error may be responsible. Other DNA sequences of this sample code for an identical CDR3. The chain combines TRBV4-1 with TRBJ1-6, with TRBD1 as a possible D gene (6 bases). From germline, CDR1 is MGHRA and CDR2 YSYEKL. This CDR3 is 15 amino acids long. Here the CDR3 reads CASTPAGANNSPLHF. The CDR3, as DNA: TGCGCCAGCACCCCCGCAGGGGCTAATAATTCCCCCCTCCACTTT.

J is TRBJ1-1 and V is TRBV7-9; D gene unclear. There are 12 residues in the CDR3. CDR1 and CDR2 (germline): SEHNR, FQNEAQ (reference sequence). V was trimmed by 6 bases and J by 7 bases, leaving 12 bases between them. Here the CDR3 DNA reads TGTGCCAGCAGTCTGGGGAGGGTTGAAGCTTTCTTT. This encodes CASSLGRVEAFF.

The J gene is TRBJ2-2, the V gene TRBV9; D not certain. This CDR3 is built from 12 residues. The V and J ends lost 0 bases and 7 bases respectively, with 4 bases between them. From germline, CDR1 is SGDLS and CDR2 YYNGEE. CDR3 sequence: CASSVARGELFF. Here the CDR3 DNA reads TGTGCCAGCAGCGTAGCGCGCGGGGAGCTGTTTTTT.

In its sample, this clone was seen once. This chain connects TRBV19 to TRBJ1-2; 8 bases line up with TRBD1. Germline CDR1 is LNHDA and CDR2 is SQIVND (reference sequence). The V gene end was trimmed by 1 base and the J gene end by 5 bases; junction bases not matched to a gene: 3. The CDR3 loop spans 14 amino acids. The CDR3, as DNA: TGTGCCAGTAGTATAGGGCGGACAGGGTATGGCTACACCTTC. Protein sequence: CASSIGRTGYGYTF.

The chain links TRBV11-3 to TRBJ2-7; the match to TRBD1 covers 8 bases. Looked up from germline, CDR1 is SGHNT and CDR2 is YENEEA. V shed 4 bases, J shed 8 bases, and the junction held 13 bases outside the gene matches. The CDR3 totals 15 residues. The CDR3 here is CASSSGTGALRKQYF. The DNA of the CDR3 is TGTGCCAGCAGCTCTGGGACAGGCGCACTACGAAAGCAGTACTTC.

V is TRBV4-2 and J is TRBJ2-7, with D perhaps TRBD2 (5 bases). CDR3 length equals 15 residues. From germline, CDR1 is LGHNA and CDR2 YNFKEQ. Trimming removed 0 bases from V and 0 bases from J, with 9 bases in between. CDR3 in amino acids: CASSQDPGSSYEQYF. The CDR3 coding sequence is TGTGCCAGCAGCCAAGATCCGGGGAGCTCCTACGAGCAGTACTTC.

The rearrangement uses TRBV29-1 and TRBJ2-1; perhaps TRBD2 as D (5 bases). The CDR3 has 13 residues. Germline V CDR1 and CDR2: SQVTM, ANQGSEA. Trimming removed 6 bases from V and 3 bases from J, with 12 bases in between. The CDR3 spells CSVGYRDYNEQFF. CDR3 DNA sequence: TGCAGCGTCGGTTACCGGGACTACAATGAGCAGTTCTTC.

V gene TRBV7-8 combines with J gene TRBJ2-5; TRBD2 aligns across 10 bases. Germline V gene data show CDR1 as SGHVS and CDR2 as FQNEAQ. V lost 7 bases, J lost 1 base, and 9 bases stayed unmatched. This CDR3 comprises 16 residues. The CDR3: CASNPILAGPQETQYF. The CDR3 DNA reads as TGTGCCAGCAATCCGATACTAGCGGGGCCCCAAGAGACCCAGTACTTC.

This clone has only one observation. CDR3 in amino acids: CASSFRGGAAYNEQFF. The CDR3 DNA reads as TGTGCCAGCAGTTTCCGCGGGGGGGCCGCCTACAATGAGCAGTTCTTC. V gene TRBV28 combines with J gene TRBJ2-1, with 9 bases identical to TRBD2. This CDR3 region has 16 residues. J was trimmed by 2 bases and V by 3 bases; bases with no gene match: 5. Germline CDR1 MDHEN, CDR2 SYDVKM.

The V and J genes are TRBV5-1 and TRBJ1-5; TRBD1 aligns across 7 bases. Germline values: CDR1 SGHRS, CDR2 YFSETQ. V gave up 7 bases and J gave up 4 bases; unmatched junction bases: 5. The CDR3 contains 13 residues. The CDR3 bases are TGCGCCAGCCGACAGGGACCGAATCAGCCCCAGCATTTT. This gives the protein CASRQGPNQPQHF.

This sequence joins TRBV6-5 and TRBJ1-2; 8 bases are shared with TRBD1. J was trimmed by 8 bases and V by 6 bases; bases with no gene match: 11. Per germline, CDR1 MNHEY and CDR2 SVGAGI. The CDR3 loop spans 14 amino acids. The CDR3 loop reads CASSPSQGATGYTF. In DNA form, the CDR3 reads TGTGCCAGCAGCCCATCGCAGGGGGCGACGGGCTACACCTTC.

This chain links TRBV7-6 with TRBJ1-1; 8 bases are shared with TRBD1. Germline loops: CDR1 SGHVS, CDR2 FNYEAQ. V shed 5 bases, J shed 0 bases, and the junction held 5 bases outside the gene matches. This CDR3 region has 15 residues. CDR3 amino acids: CASSTRQGLNTEAFF. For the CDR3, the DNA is TGTGCCAGCAGCACGAGACAGGGGTTGAACACTGAAGCTTTCTTT.

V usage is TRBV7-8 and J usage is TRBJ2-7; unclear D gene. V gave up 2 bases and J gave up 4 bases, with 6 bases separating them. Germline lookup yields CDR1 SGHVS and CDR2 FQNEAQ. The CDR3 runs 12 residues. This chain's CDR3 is CASSLQVYEQYF. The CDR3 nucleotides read TGTGCCAGCAGCTTACAGGTGTACGAGCAGTACTTC.

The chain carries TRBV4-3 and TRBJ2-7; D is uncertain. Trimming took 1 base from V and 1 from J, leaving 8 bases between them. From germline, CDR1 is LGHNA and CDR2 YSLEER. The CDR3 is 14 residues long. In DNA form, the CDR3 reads TGCGCCAGCAGCCAAGGGCGGCAGTCCTACGAGCAGTACTTC. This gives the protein CASSQGRQSYEQYF.

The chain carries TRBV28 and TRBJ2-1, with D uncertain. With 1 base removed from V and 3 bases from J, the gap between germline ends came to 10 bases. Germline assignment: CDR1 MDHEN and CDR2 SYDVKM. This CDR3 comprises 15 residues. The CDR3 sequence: CASSLYSSYYNEQFF. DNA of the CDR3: TGTGCCAGCAGTTTATATTCTAGTTACTACAATGAGCAGTTCTTC.

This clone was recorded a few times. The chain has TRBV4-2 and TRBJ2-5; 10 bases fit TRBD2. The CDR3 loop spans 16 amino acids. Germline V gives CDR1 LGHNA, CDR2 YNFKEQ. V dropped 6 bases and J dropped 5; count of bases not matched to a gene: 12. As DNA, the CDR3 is TGTGCCAGCAGGGCTACAACTAGCGGGGTTGGGGAGACCCAGTACTTC. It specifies CASRATTSGVGETQYF.

The CDR3 protein is CASIGDSYNEQFF. The CDR3 nucleotides read TGCGCCAGCATCGGGGACAGCTACAATGAGCAGTTCTTC. The rearrangement links TRBV5-1 to TRBJ2-1, with TRBD1 identical over 7 bases. V was clipped by 6 bases and J by 3 bases; unmatched bases: 3. CDR1 and CDR2 (germline): SGHRS, YFSETQ. The CDR3 has 13 residues. Looking up the rest from reference TRBV5-1 and TRBJ2-1 gives the full variable domain: KAGVTQTPRYLIKTRGQQVTLSCSPISGHRSVSWYQQTPGQGLQFLFEYFSETQRNKGNFPGRFSGRQFSNSRSEMNVSTLELGDSALYLCASIGDSYNEQFFGPGTRLTVL.

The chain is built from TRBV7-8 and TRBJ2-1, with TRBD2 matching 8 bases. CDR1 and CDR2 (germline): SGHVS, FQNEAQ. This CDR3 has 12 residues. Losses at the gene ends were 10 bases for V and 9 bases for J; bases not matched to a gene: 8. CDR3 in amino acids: CATTSGGPEQFF. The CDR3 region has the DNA TGTGCCACCACGAGCGGGGGACCTGAGCAGTTCTTC.

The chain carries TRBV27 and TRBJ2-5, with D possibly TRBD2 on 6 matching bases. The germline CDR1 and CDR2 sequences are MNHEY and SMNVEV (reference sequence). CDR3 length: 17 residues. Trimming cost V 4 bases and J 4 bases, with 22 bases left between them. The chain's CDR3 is CASSSHRVSPGGETQYF. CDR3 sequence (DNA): TGTGCCAGCAGTTCCCATCGTGTGTCTCCCGGGGGAGAGACCCAGTACTTC.